The source of this T cell receptor beta chain is a study of identical twins. Points from the study as a whole: Beta out-of-frame sequences displayed a weaker excess of sharing between twins. Cord blood's abundant beta clonotypes had fewer insertions, unlike memory repertoires.

On this clonotype itself: As yet, its antigen is unknown.

With no exceptions, donors were healthy Caucasians. TCRdb used MiXCR to reprocess the 5' RACE reads, holding one entry per CDR3 protein. The sample includes about 240,000 distinct CDR3 sequences, approximately 6.8% of them seen just once. This CDR3 is built from 19 residues. Germline V gene data show CDR1 as MNHNS and CDR2 as SASEGT. Trimming cost V 6 bases and J 4 bases; bases outside gene matches: 18. A further study also used this sample, focusing on yellow fever vaccine responses in identical twins.

The genes are TRBV6-1 and TRBJ2-3, with 11 bases aligning to TRBD2. The source of this sequence is a woman under 30 in good health. The specimen was CD8+ T cells sorted from blood. In DNA, the CDR3 is TGTGCCAGCAGAGAAATGAGTAGCGGGAGGGCCAAAGGGGCAGATACGCAGTATTTT. Translation gives CASREMSSGRAKGADTQYF.